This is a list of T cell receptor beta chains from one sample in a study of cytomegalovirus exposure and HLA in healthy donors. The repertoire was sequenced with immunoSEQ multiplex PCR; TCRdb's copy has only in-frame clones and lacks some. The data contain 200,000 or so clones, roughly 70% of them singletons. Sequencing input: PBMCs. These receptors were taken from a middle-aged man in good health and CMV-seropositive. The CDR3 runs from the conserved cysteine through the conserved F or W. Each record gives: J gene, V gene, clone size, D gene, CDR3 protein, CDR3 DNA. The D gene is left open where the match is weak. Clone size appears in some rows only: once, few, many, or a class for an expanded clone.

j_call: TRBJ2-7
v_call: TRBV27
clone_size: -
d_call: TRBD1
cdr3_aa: CASSLSLGQGPTGYNHEQYF
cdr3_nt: TGTGCCAGCAGTTTAAGTTTGGGACAGGGTCCTACCGGTTACAACCACGAGCAGTACTTC

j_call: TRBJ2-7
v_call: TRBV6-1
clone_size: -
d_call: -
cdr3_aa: CASRPEFLGYEQYF
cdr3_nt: TGTGCCAGCAGACCGGAGTTCCTTGGATACGAGCAGTACTTC

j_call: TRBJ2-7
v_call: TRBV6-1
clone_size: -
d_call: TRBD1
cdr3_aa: CASRLGQNNEQYF
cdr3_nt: TGTGCCAGCCGACTGGGACAGAACAACGAGCAGTACTTC

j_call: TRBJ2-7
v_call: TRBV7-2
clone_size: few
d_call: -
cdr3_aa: CASSSLRAPAEQYF
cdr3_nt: TGTGCCAGCAGCTCGCTCAGGGCCCCTGCCGAGCAGTACTTC

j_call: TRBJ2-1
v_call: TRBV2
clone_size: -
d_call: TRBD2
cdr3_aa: CASVEGTSQAYNEQFF
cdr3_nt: TGTGCCAGCGTAGAAGGGACTAGTCAAGCCTACAATGAGCAGTTCTTC

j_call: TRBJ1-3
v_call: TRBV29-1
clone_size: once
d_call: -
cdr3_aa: CSVGVGNTIYF
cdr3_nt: TGCAGCGTTGGCGTGGGAAACACCATATATTTT

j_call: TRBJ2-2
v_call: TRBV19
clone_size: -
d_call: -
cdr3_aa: CASSGGLPNTGELFF
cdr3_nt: TGTGCCAGTAGTGGCGGCCTACCCAACACCGGGGAGCTGTTTTTT

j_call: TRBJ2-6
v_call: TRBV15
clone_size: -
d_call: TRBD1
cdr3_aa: CATSSPRGTGSSGANVLTF
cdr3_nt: TGTGCCACCAGCAGCCCCCGGGGGACAGGGAGCTCTGGGGCCAACGTCCTGACTTTC

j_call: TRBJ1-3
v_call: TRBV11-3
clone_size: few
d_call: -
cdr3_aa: CASINPPPGSGPSGNTIYF
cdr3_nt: TGTGCCAGCATCAATCCTCCCCCGGGATCGGGTCCCTCTGGAAACACCATATATTTT

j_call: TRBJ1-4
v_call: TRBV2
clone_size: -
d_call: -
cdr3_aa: CASSGWTAGDEKLFF
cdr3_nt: TGTGCCAGCAGTGGATGGACAGCCGGGGATGAAAAACTGTTTTTT

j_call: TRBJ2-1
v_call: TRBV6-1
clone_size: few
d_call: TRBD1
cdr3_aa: CASTEGAGGSLNEQFF
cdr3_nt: TGTGCCAGCACTGAGGGAGCAGGGGGCTCCCTCAATGAGCAGTTCTTC

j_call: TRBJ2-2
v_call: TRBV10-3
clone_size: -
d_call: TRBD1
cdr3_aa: CAATETGGNTGELFF
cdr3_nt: TGTGCCGCCACGGAGACAGGGGGCAACACCGGGGAGCTGTTTTTT

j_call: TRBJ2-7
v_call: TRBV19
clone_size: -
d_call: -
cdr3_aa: CASSRATLSYEQYF
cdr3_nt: TGTGCCAGTAGTCGAGCGACTCTCTCCTACGAGCAGTACTTC

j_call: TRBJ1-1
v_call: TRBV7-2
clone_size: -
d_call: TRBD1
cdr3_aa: CASSSTGGAGSPEAFF
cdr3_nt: TGTGCCAGCAGCTCTACAGGGGGCGCTGGATCCCCTGAAGCTTTCTTT

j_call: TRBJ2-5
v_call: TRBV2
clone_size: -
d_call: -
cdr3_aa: CASQNETQYF
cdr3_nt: TGTGCCAGTCAAAATGAGACCCAGTACTTC

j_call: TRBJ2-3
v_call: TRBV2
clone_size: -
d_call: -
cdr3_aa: CASIPSGLGTDTQYF
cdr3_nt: TGTGCCAGCATCCCCTCGGGACTTGGCACAGATACGCAGTATTTT

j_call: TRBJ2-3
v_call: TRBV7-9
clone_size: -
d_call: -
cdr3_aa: CASSPESPGAVTTDTQYF
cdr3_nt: TGTGCCAGCAGCCCAGAGTCACCAGGAGCGGTGACCACAGATACGCAGTATTTT

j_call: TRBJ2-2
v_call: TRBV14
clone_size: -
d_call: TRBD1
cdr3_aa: CASSQWSGQGISTGELFF
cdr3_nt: TGTGCCAGCAGCCAATGGTCGGGACAGGGGATAAGCACCGGGGAGCTGTTTTTT

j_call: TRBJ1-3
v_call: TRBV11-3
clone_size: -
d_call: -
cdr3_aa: CASSQTGDSGNTIYF
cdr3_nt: TGTGCCAGCAGCCAGACAGGAGACTCTGGAAACACCATATATTTT

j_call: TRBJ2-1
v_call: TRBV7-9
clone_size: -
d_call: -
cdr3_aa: CASSPYNEQFF
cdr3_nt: TGTGCCAGCAGCCCGTACAATGAGCAGTTCTTC

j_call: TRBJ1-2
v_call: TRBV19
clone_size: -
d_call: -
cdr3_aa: CASSTGQGYGYTF
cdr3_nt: TGTGCCAGTAGTACAGGGCAGGGGTATGGCTACACCTTC

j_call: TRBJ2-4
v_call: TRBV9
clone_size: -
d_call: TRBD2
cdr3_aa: CASSPLGGGAKNIQYF
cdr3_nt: TGTGCCAGCAGCCCCCTCGGGGGGGGAGCCAAAAACATTCAGTACTTC

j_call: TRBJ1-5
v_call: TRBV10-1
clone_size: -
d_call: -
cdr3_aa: CASRTETGPYSNQPQHF
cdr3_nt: TGCGCCAGCAGGACCGAAACAGGCCCTTATAGCAATCAGCCCCAGCATTTT

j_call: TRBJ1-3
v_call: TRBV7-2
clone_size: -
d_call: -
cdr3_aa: CASSFGPPNTIYF
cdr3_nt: TGTGCCAGCAGCTTCGGTCCCCCAAACACCATATATTTT

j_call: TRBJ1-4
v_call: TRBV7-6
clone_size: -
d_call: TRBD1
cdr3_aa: CASSFRTGFNEKLFF
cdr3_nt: TGTGCCAGCAGTTTTAGGACAGGGTTTAATGAAAAACTGTTTTTT

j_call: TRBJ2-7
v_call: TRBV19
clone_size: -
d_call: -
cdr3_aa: CASSIAVTTYEQYF
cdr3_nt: TGTGCCAGTAGTATAGCGGTCACTACCTACGAGCAGTACTTC

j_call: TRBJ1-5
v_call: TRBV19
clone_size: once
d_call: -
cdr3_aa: CASSRELGTGPSRQPQHF
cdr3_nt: TGTGCCAGTAGTCGGGAGCTTGGCACGGGTCCCTCGAGACAGCCCCAGCATTTT

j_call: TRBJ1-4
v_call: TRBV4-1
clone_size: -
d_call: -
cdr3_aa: CASSQVFQAVEKLFF
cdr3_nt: TGCGCCAGCAGCCAAGTTTTTCAGGCAGTTGAAAAACTGTTTTTT

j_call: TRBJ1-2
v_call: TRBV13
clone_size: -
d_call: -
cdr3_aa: CASSLGRGYGYTF
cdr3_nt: TGTGCCAGCAGCTTGGGCAGGGGCTATGGCTACACCTTC

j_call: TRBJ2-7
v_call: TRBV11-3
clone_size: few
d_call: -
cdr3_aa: CASSLGGGPSYEQYF
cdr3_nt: TGTGCCAGCAGCTTAGGAGGGGGACCGTCCTACGAGCAGTACTTC

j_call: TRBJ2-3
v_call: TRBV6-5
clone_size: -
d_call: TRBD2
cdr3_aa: CASSFGASGTTDTQYF
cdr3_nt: TGTGCCAGCAGTTTTGGGGCTAGCGGAACCACAGATACGCAGTATTTT

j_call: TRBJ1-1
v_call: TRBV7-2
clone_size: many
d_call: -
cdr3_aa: CASSLTGGTEAFF
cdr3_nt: TGTGCCAGCAGCTTAACAGGCGGCACTGAAGCTTTCTTT

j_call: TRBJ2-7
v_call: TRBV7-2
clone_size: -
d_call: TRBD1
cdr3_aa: CASSTRRGTYEQYF
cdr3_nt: TGTGCCAGCAGCACCCGCAGGGGGACCTACGAGCAGTACTTC

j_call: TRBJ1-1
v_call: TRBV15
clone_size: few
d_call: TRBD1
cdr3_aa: CATSSGGGTGFGGTEAFF
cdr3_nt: TGTGCCACCAGCAGCGGAGGAGGGACAGGGTTTGGTGGCACTGAAGCTTTCTTT

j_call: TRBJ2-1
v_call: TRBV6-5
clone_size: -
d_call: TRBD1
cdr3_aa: CASSSPGQGANEQFF
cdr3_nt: TGTGCCAGCAGTTCGCCGGGACAGGGGGCGAATGAGCAGTTCTTC

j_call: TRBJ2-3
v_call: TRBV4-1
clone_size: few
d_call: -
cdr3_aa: CASSQEGQLTDTQYF
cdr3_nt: TGCGCCAGCAGCCAAGAAGGACAGCTAACAGATACGCAGTATTTT

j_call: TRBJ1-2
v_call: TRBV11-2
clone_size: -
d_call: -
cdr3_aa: CASRRLTGAYGYTF
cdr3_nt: TGTGCCAGCAGGCGCCTGACAGGCGCCTATGGCTACACCTTC

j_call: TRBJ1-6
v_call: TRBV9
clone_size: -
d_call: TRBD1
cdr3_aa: CASSLRDRNSPLHF
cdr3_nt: TGTGCCAGCAGCCTCCGGGACAGAAATTCACCCCTCCACTTT

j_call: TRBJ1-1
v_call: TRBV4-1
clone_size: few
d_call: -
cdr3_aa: CASSHAVTNTEAFF
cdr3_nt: TGCGCCAGCAGCCACGCGGTTACTAACACTGAAGCTTTCTTT

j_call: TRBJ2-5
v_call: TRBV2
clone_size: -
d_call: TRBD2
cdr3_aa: CASSYFGLAEETQYF
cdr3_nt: TGTGCCAGCAGTTACTTTGGACTAGCGGAAGAGACCCAGTACTTC

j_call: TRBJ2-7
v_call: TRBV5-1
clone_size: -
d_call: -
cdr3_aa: CASSLEVTRSSYEQYF
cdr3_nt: TGCGCCAGCAGCTTGGAGGTGACCCGGAGCTCCTACGAGCAGTACTTC